The 6 T cell receptor beta chains given below trace back to one sample, sequenced in a study of naive and memory T cell subsets. The beta constant-region primer was an equimolar mix of two oligonucleotides covering TRBC1 and TRBC2. TCRdb reanalysed the UMI-ligation and nested PCR reads using MiXCR and keeps one entry per CDR3 protein. Among around 90,000 distinct CDR3 sequences listed, 7% to 7.5% were seen once. What was sequenced was central memory CD4+ T cells from blood. The receptors here all came from a human donor in good health.

By frequency in the sample, this clonotype is medium-sized. The rearrangement joins TRBV10-2 to TRBJ1-4; a weak D match, TRBD1 (6 bases). Trimming pared 4 bases from V and 6 bases from J, leaving 9 bases between. Germline values: CDR1 WSHSY, CDR2 SAAADI. The CDR3 runs 13 residues. The chain's CDR3 is CASSGGGDEKLFF. In DNA form, the CDR3 reads TGCGCCAGCAGTGGGGGGGGCGATGAAAAACTGTTTTTT.

The V call is TRBV2, the J call TRBJ1-5; 8 nucleotides line up with TRBD1. The length of the CDR3 is 14 residues. Germline trimming cut 6 bases from V and 9 bases from J; bases unmatched to any gene: 10. Germline values: CDR1 SNHLY, CDR2 FYNNEI. CDR3 sequence reads: CASRESTGEGPQHF. The CDR3 region has the DNA TGTGCCAGCAGAGAGTCGACAGGGGAGGGGCCCCAGCATTTT.

This clonotype was seen at least ten times. The chain recombines TRBV14 with TRBJ1-4, with unresolved D. Germline V gives CDR1 SGHDN, CDR2 FVKESK. The V and J ends lost 3 bases and 4 bases respectively, with 6 bases between them. The CDR3 totals 13 residues. This CDR3 is CASSHAFNEKLFF. In nucleotides, the CDR3 is TGTGCCAGCAGCCATGCTTTTAATGAAAAACTGTTTTTT.

The V gene is TRBV3-1, the J gene TRBJ2-1; TRBD2 agrees at 10 bases. This CDR3 is 15 amino acids long. Germline V lookup: CDR1 LGHDT, CDR2 YNNKEL (reference sequence). V was pared by 6 bases and J by 6 bases, with 8 bases of the junction left unmatched. The CDR3 bases are TGTGCCAGCAGTCCTCTAGCGGGAGCTATCAATGAGCAGTTCTTC. Translation gives CASSPLAGAINEQFF.

This clonotype has at least ten counts. The chain uses TRBV14 and TRBJ2-1, with D maybe TRBD2 (5 bases). The germline V gene encodes CDR1 SGHDN and CDR2 FVKESK. Trimming pared 3 bases from V and 2 bases from J, leaving 20 bases between. This CDR3 spans 18 amino acids. This CDR3 reads CASSHPPPLARPYNEQFF. The CDR3 coding sequence is TGTGCCAGCAGCCACCCACCCCCGCTAGCACGGCCCTACAATGAGCAGTTCTTC.

This clonotype was picked up a small number of times. V usage is TRBV7-9 and J usage is TRBJ1-5, with D possibly being TRBD1 (5 bases). Per germline, CDR1 SEHNR and CDR2 FQNEAQ (reference sequence). The ends were cut back, 8 bases at V and 4 bases at J, with 12 bases in the middle. This CDR3 spans 13 amino acids. CDR3 sequence reads: CASRSGENQPQHF. The CDR3, as DNA: TGTGCCAGCCGGTCGGGGGAAAATCAGCCCCAGCATTTT.